These 7 T cell receptor beta chains originate from one sample sequenced in a study of cytomegalovirus exposure and HLA in healthy donors. The study ran its PCR with 60 Vbeta and 13 Jbeta primers. The table came from immunoSEQ multiplex PCR; TCRdb's copy has only in-frame clones and leaves some out. The top ten clones hold roughly 1.2% of a sample with roughly 170,000 clones, 65% to 90% of them seen once. Sequencing used PBMCs. These receptors were collected from a girl aged 2-10 years in good health and CMV-seropositive.

J is TRBJ1-5 and V is TRBV28; no reliable D call. The CDR3 runs to 13 residues. Trimming left V 7 bases short and J 5 bases short, with 12 bases between. Germline CDR1 and CDR2: MDHEN and SYDVKM. CDR3 coding DNA: TGTGCCAGCAACCCTCCGGGGTATCAGCCCCAGCATTTT. Protein sequence: CASNPPGYQPQHF.

A single count supports this clone. The chain uses TRBV7-8 and TRBJ1-5; maybe TRBD1 (6 bases). Germline V gene lookup returns CDR1 SGHVS and CDR2 FQNEAQ. The length of the CDR3 is 16 residues. With 4 bases removed from V and 4 bases from J, the gap between germline ends came to 17 bases. The CDR3 loop reads CASSSRTVKVNQPQHF. The CDR3 DNA sequence: TGTGCCAGCAGCTCCAGGACAGTAAAAGTTAATCAGCCCCAGCATTTT.

The chain links TRBV28 to TRBJ1-2; 10 bases fit TRBD1. Germline-derived CDR1 and CDR2 are MDHEN and SYDVKM. The CDR3 has 16 residues. V shed 6 bases and J 8 bases; nucleotides not matched to a gene: 15. The CDR3: CASSPEGDRGLRGYTF. CDR3 sequence (DNA): TGTGCCAGCAGCCCTGAGGGGGACAGGGGCCTTCGCGGCTACACCTTC.

J is TRBJ2-5 and V is TRBV2, with 13 bases that match TRBD2. The trim removed 7 bases at V and 5 bases at J, leaving 4 bases unmatched. The CDR3 runs 14 residues. Germline-derived CDR1 and CDR2 are SNHLY and FYNNEI. The CDR3 DNA is TGTGCCAGCAACGGACTAGCGGGAGTTGAGACCCAGTACTTC. Its translation is CASNGLAGVETQYF.

In its sample, this clone was seen a few times. The junction departs from the called germline gene at one end, perhaps through a read error. The chain uses TRBV10-3 and TRBJ1-1; 7 nucleotides align to TRBD1. Germline CDR1 reads ENHRY; CDR2 reads SYGVKD. The CDR3 sequence is 13 residues long. The CDR3 bases are TGTGCCATCAGCCCGGACAGGAACCCTGAAGCTTTCTTT. Amino acids: CAISPDRNPEAFF.

The chain couples TRBV5-1 to TRBJ1-2, with no clear D. The CDR3 totals 14 residues. CDR1 SGHRS and CDR2 YFSETQ come from the germline V gene. V lost 0 bases, J lost 2 bases, and 8 bases lay in between. CDR3 in amino acids: CASSLGRTNYGYTF. CDR3 DNA: TGCGCCAGCAGCTTGGGTCGTACAAACTATGGCTACACCTTC.

The chain couples TRBV30 to TRBJ2-5, with 9 positions matching TRBD1. The assigned J gene may be wrong: the sequence end matches TRBJ2-7 better. The germline CDR1 and CDR2 sequences are GTSNPN and SVGIG (reference sequence). The CDR3 consists of 15 residues. For the CDR3, the DNA is TGTGCCTGGAGTCCCGACAGGGGGGCCGCCTACGAGCAGTACTTC. Translated, it gives CAWSPDRGAAYEQYF.